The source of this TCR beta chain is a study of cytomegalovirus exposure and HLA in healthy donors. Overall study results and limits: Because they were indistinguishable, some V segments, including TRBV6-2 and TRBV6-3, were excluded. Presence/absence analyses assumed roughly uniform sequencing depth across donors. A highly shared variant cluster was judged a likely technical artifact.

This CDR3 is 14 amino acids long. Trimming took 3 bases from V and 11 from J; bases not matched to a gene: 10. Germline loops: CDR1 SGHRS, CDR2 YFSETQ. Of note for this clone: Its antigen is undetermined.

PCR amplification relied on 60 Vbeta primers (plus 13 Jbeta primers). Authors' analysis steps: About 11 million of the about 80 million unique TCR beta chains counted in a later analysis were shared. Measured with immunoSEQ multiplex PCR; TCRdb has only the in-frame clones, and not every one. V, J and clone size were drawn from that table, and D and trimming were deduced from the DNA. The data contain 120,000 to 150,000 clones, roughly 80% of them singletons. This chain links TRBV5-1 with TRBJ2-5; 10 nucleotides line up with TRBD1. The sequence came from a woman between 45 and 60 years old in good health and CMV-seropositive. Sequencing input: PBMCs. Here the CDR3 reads CASSSTGQGGEQYF. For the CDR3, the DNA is TGCGCCAGCAGCTCCACCGGACAGGGGGGGGAGCAGTACTTC.